This T cell receptor beta chain appears in the sequencing data of a study of cytomegalovirus exposure and HLA in healthy donors. The study, taken as a whole, reports: TCR beta V- and J-gene trimming was later associated with a missense DCLRE1C variant.

Points on this clone: As yet, its antigen is unknown.

PCR involved 60 Vbeta and 13 Jbeta primers. Measured with immunoSEQ multiplex PCR; TCRdb has only the in-frame clones, and not every one. The sample lists 95,000 to 100,000 clones, about 76% seen once, with roughly 8.4% in the top ten. The ends were cut back, 0 bases at V and 6 bases at J, with 9 bases in the middle. Germline V gene sequence: CDR1 SGHRS, CDR2 YFSETQ. The CDR3 spans 14 residues. Material for sequencing was PBMCs. The chain combines TRBV5-1 with TRBJ2-2; weak D call: TRBD2 (5 bases). The TCR sequence derives from a human donor in good health. The CDR3 DNA sequence: TGCGCCAGCAGCTTGGATGGAGGCCCCGGGGAGCTGTTTTTT. This gives the protein CASSLDGGPGELFF.